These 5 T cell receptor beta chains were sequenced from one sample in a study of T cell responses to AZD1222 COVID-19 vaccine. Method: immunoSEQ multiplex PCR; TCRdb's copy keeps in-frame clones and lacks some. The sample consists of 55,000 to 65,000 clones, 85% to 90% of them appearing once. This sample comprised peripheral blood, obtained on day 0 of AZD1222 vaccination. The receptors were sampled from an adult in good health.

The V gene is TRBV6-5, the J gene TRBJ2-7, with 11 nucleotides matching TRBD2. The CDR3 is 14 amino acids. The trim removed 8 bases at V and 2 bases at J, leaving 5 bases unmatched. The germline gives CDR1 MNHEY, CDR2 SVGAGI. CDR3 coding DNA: TGTGCCAGCCGACTAGCGGGGTTACCCTACGAGCAGTACTTC. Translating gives CASRLAGLPYEQYF.

As DNA, the CDR3 is TGTGCCAGTAGTCGGCAGGGGGCCGGTAGCACTGAAGCTTTCTTT. Translating gives CASSRQGAGSTEAFF. The J gene is TRBJ1-1, the V gene TRBV19; the match to TRBD1 covers 8 bases. V trimming: 5 bases; J trimming: 4 bases; junction bases outside the gene matches: 9. CDR3 length: 15 residues. Looked up from germline, CDR1 is LNHDA and CDR2 is SQIVND (reference sequence).

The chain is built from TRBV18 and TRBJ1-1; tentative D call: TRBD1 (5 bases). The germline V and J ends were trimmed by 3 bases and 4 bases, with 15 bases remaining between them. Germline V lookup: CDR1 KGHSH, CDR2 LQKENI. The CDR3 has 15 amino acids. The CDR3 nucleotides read TGTGCCAGCTCACCCGAGGTGGGGCGGGGCACTGAAGCTTTCTTT. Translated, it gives CASSPEVGRGTEAFF.

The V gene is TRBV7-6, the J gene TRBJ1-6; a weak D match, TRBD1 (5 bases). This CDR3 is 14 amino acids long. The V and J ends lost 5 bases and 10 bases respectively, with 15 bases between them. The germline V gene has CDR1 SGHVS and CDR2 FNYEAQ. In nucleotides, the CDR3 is TGTGCCAGCAGCGCGACAGATATCGAATCACCCCTCCACTTT. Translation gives CASSATDIESPLHF.

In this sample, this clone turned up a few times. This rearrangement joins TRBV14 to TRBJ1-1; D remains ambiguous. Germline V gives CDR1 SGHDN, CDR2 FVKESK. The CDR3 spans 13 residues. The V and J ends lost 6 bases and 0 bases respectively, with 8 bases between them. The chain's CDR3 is CASSFSLNTEAFF. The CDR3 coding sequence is TGTGCCAGCAGTTTCAGCTTGAACACTGAAGCTTTCTTT.